This T cell receptor (beta chain) is drawn from a study of cytomegalovirus exposure and HLA in healthy donors. Points from the study as a whole: Reportedly, TCR beta sequences accurately predicted HLA-A and HLA-B alleles in most subjects.

Points on this clone: What it binds is not known.

CDR3 length: 15 amino acids. Germline V CDR1 and CDR2: SGHTA, FQGNSA. Trimming shortened V by 5 bases and J by 3 bases, and 16 bases separated the two germline ends. The primer mix had 60 Vbeta and 13 Jbeta primers. TCRdb's copy holds only in-frame clones and misses some; the assay was immunoSEQ multiplex PCR. The sample consists of 150,000 to 200,000 clones, roughly four fifths of them appearing once. Sequencing was done on a sample of PBMCs. The source of this sequence is a woman in her forties or fifties in good health and CMV-seronegative. The chain recombines TRBV7-2 with TRBJ1-1; D is ambiguous. The chain's CDR3 is CASSPLGGRDTEAFF. CDR3 DNA: TGTGCCAGCAGCCCCCTAGGTGGGAGGGACACTGAAGCTTTCTTT.